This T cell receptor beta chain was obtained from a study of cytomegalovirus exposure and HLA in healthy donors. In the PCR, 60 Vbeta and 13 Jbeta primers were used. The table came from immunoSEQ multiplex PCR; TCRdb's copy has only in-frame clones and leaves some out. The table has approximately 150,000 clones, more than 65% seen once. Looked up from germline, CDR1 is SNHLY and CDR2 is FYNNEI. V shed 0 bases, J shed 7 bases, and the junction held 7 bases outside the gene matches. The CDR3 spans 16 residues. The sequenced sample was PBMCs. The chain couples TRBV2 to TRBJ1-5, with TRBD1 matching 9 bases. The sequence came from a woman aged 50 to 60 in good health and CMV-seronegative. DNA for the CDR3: TGTGCCAGCAGTGAAGCGGGGACAGGGTCAGGCCAGCCCCAGCATTTT. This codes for CASSEAGTGSGQPQHF.